A selection of T cell receptor beta chains follows, all from one sample in a study of T-cell memory formation after mild COVID-19. One entry per CDR3 protein, called by TCRdb with MiXCR from the 5' RACE reads. The table has roughly 550,000 distinct CDR3 sequences, 20% seen once. Sequences were obtained from PBMCs or a T cell subset sorted from them (not recorded which). All receptors come from an adult woman who had mild COVID-19 (a few samples of this study predate the infection). Cell type and time point are not known. CDR3s include the opening cysteine and the closing phenylalanine or tryptophan. Fields, in order: clone size, J gene, D gene, V gene, CDR3 protein, CDR3 DNA. The D gene is left open where the match is weak. Only part of the rows carry a size: once, few, many, or a class if the clone is expanded.

many | TRBJ2-1 | NA | TRBV20-1 | CSARGLNEQFF | TGCAGTGCCCGGGGGTTGAATGAGCAGTTCTTC
NA | TRBJ2-7 | TRBD1 | TRBV28 | CASSSPGQGAGYEQYF | TGTGCCAGCAGTTCACCCGGACAGGGGGCGGGCTACGAGCAGTACTTC
NA | TRBJ2-3 | TRBD1 | TRBV24-1 | CATSESGQAREDTQYF | TGTGCCACCAGTGAGTCGGGACAGGCCAGGGAGGATACGCAGTATTTT
many | TRBJ1-1 | TRBD1 | TRBV6-2/TRBV6-3 | CASSYDRDTEAFF | TGTGCCAGCAGTTACGACAGGGACACTGAAGCTTTCTTT
NA | TRBJ2-1 | NA | TRBV6-1 | CAISVTGYNEQFF | TGTGCCATCTCAGTGACGGGGTACAATGAGCAGTTCTTC
NA | TRBJ2-7 | TRBD1 | TRBV13 | CASSWTGTGAYEQYF | TGTGCCAGCAGCTGGACCGGGACAGGGGCCTACGAGCAGTACTTC
NA | TRBJ2-1 | TRBD1 | TRBV19 | CATVGQGRNEQFF | TGTGCCACCGTCGGACAGGGGCGAAATGAGCAGTTCTTC
few | TRBJ2-2 | NA | TRBV24-1 | CATSDFSRTGELFF | TGTGCCACCAGTGATTTCTCACGCACCGGGGAGCTGTTTTTT
NA | TRBJ1-2 | NA | TRBV7-2 | CASSLRTRRSGHYGYTF | TGTGCCAGCAGCCTGAGGACAAGGAGGTCGGGGCACTATGGCTACACCTTC
many | TRBJ1-1 | NA | TRBV7-9 | CASSLVTGSTEAFF | TGTGCCAGCAGCTTAGTGACCGGGAGCACTGAAGCTTTCTTT
few | TRBJ2-1 | NA | TRBV7-2 | CASSLAVGAGYNEQFF | TGTGCCAGCAGCTTAGCGGTGGGGGCCGGGTACAATGAGCAGTTCTTC
NA | TRBJ2-1 | NA | TRBV11-2 | CASRLGRGGTPYNEQFF | TGTGCCAGCAGACTGGGACGAGGCGGGACCCCCTACAATGAGCAGTTCTTC
NA | TRBJ1-1 | NA | TRBV6-5 | CASSYERETEAFF | TGTGCCAGCAGTTACGAGCGAGAGACAGAAGCTTTCTTT
few | TRBJ1-1 | TRBD1 | TRBV10-3 | CAISPQGQYTEAFF | TGTGCCATCAGCCCACAGGGACAGTACACTGAAGCTTTCTTT
NA | TRBJ1-4 | NA | TRBV7-3 | CASSSAPGPQCEKLFF | TGTGCCAGCAGCTCTGCCCCGGGACCTCAATGTGAAAAACTGTTTTTT
few | TRBJ2-7 | TRBD2 | TRBV4-2 | CASSQVEGGGYEQYF | TGTGCCAGCAGCCAAGTTGAAGGCGGGGGCTACGAGCAGTACTTC
NA | TRBJ2-2 | NA | TRBV20-1 | CSASQGDTGELFF | TGCAGTGCTAGTCAGGGCGACACCGGGGAGCTGTTTTTT
NA | TRBJ1-1 | NA | TRBV19 | CASSMVIEAFF | TGTGCCAGTAGTATGGTGATCGAAGCTTTCTTT
many | TRBJ2-6 | NA | TRBV12-3/TRBV12-4 | CASSLRGSGANVLTF | TGTGCCAGCAGCTTACGGGGCTCTGGGGCCAACGTCCTGACTTTC
few | TRBJ1-5 | NA | TRBV24-1 | CATSDSGTPLGPQHF | TGTGCCACCAGTGACTCCGGGACTCCCCTGGGGCCCCAGCATTTT
few | TRBJ2-7 | NA | TRBV7-6 | CAISQPTAGAEQYF | TGTGCCATCAGCCAACCGACGGCAGGGGCCGAGCAGTACTTC
once | TRBJ2-5 | TRBD2 | TRBV7-2 | CASSPGSGGAQETQYF | TGTGCCAGCAGTCCGGGTAGCGGGGGGGCCCAAGAGACCCAGTACTTC
NA | TRBJ1-2 | NA | TRBV12-3/TRBV12-4 | CASSIEAAHYGYTF | TGTGCCAGCAGTATCGAAGCGGCCCACTATGGCTACACCTTC
few | TRBJ2-3 | NA | TRBV29-1 | CSVRTDIDTQYF | TGCAGCGTCCGGACAGATATAGATACGCAGTATTTT
NA | TRBJ1-3 | NA | TRBV5-6 | CASSFYGNTIYF | TGTGCCAGCAGTTTTTACGGAAACACCATATATTTT
few | TRBJ1-2 | TRBD1 | TRBV7-2 | CASSPSPGQYGYTF | TGTGCCAGCAGCCCGTCACCGGGACAGTATGGCTACACCTTC
NA | TRBJ2-7 | NA | TRBV6-5 | CASSQGGGGHEQYF | TGTGCCAGCAGCCAAGGTGGGGGGGGCCACGAGCAGTACTTC
NA | TRBJ2-1 | NA | TRBV24-1 | CATSERGFAGPNEQFF | TGTGCCACCAGTGAACGGGGTTTCGCGGGTCCCAATGAGCAGTTCTTC
NA | TRBJ2-7 | NA | TRBV12-3/TRBV12-4 | CASSSRVLLEQYF | TGTGCCAGCAGTTCAAGGGTGCTCCTCGAGCAGTACTTC
many | TRBJ2-5 | TRBD2 | TRBV4-3 | CASSQTSGSSVGETQYF | TGCGCCAGCAGCCAGACTAGCGGGAGCTCTGTCGGGGAGACCCAGTACTTC
NA | TRBJ1-4 | TRBD1 | TRBV7-2 | CASKSGQGAEKLFF | TGTGCCAGCAAGTCTGGACAGGGGGCGGAAAAACTGTTTTTT
NA | TRBJ2-7 | TRBD1 | TRBV19 | CASRPRDRGYEQYF | TGTGCCAGTCGACCCCGGGACAGGGGGTACGAGCAGTACTTC
NA | TRBJ2-1 | NA | TRBV5-6 | CASSLTGIEQFF | TGTGCCAGCAGCCTTACAGGGATAGAGCAGTTCTTC
few | TRBJ2-7 | NA | TRBV12-3/TRBV12-4 | CASSLGSYDQYF | TGTGCCAGCAGTTTAGGGTCCTACGATCAGTACTTC
few | TRBJ2-1 | NA | TRBV25-1 | CASSRAGAAGALSNEQFF | TGTGCCAGCAGCAGAGCAGGCGCGGCGGGGGCCCTGAGCAATGAGCAGTTCTTC
NA | TRBJ2-1 | TRBD2 | TRBV7-2 | CASSLALRGNEQFF | TGTGCCAGCAGCTTAGCGTTGCGGGGGAATGAGCAGTTCTTC
few | TRBJ1-2 | NA | TRBV24-1 | CATSRGSSGTASKGYTF | TGTGCCACCAGTCGCGGTAGCTCAGGGACGGCTAGCAAAGGCTACACCTTC